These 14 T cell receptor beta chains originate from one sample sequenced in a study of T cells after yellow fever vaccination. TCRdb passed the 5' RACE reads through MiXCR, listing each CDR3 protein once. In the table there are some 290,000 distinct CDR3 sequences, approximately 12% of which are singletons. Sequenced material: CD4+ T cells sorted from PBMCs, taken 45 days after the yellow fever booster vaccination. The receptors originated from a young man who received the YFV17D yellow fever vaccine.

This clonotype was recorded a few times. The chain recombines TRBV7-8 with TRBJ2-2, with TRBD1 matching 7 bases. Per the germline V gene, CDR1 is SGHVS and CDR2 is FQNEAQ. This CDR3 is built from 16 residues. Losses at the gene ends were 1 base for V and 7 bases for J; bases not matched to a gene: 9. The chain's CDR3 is CASSLVTRGGSGELFF. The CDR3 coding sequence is TGTGCCAGCAGCTTAGTGACTCGAGGGGGCAGCGGGGAGCTGTTTTTT.

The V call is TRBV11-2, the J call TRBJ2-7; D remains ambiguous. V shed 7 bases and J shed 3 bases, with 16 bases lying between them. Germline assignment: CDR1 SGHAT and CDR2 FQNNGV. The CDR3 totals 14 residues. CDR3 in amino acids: CASTPSDGGYEQYV. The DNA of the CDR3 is TGTGCCAGCACCCCCTCGGATGGCGGCTACGAGCAGTACGTC.

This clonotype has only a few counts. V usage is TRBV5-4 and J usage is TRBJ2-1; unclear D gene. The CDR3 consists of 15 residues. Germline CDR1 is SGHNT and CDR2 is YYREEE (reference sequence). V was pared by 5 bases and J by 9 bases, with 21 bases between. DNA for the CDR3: TGTGCCAGCAGGAGAGAGGTGCAGGACCTCGGTGAGCAGTTCTTC. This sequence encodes CASRREVQDLGEQFF. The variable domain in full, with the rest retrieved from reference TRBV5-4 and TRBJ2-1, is ETGVTQSPTHLIKTRGQQVTLRCSSQSGHNTVSWYQQALGQGPQFIFQYYREEENGRGNFPPRFSGLQFPNYSSELNVNALELDDSALYLCASRREVQDLGEQFFGPGTRLTVL.

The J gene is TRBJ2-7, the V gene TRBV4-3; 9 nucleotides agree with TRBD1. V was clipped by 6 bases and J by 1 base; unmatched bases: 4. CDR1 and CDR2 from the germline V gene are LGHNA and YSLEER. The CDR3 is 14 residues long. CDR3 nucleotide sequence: TGCGCCAGCAGTGCGGACAGGGGATCCTACGAGCAGTACTTC. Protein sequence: CASSADRGSYEQYF.

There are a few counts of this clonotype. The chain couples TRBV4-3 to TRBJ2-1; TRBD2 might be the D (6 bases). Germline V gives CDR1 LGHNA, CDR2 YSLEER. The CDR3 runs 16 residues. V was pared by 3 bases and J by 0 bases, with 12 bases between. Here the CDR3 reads CASSHIAVSSYNEQFF. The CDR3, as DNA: TGCGCCAGCAGCCATATAGCGGTTAGCTCCTACAATGAGCAGTTCTTC.

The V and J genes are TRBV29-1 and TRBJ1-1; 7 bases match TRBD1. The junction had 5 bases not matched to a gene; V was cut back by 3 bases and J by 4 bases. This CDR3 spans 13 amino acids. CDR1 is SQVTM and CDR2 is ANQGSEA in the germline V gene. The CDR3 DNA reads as TGCAGCGTTGAGACAGGGTCGGGCACTGAAGCTTTCTTT. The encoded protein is CSVETGSGTEAFF.

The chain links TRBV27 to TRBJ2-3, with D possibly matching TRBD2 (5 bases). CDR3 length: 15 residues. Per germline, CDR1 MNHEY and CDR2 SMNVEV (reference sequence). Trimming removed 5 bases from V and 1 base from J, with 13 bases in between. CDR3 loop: CASSPSSSGTDTQYF. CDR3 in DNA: TGTGCCAGCAGTCCTAGCTCTTCTGGCACAGATACGCAGTATTTT.

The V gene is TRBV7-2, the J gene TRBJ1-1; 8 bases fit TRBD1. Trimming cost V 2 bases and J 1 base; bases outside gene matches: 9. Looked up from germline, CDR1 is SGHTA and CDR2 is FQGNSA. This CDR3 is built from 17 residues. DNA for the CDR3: TGTGCCAGCAGCTTATGGCCAGGGGGCGTGAGGAACACTGAAGCTTTCTTT. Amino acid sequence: CASSLWPGGVRNTEAFF.

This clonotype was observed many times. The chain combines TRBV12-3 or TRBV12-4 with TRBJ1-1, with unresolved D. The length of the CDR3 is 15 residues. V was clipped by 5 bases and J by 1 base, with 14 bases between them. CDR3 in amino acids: CASSHPEMGNTEAFF. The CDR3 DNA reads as TGTGCCAGCAGTCATCCGGAGATGGGGAACACTGAAGCTTTCTTT.

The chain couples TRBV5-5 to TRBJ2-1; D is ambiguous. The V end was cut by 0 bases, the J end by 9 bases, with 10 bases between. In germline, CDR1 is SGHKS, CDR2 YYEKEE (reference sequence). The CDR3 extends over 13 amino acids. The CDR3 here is CASSLEGRVEQFF. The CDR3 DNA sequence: TGTGCCAGCAGCTTGGAGGGAAGGGTTGAGCAGTTCTTC.

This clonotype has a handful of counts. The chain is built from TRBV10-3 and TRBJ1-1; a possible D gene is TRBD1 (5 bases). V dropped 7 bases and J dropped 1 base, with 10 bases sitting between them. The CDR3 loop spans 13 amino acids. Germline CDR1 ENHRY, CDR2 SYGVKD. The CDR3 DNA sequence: TGTGCCATCAAGGAGGGGTCGAACACTGAAGCTTTCTTT. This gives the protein CAIKEGSNTEAFF.

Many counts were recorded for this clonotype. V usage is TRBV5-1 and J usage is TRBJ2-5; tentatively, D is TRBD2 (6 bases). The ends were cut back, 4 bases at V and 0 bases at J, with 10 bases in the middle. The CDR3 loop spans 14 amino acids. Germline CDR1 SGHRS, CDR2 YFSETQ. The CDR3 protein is CASSREVNQETQYF. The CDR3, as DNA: TGCGCCAGCAGCAGGGAGGTTAACCAAGAGACCCAGTACTTC.

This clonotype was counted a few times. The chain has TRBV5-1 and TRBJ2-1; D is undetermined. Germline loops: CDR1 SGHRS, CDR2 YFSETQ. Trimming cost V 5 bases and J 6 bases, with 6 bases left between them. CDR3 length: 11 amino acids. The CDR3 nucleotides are TGCGCCAGCAGTTACACCAATGAGCAGTTCTTC. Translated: CASSYTNEQFF.

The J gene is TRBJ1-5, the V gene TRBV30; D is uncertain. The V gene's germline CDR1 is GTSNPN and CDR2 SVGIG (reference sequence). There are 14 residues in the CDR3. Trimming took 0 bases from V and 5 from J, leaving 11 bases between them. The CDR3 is CAWSVGHGHQPQHF. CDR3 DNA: TGTGCCTGGAGTGTCGGGCACGGCCATCAGCCCCAGCATTTT. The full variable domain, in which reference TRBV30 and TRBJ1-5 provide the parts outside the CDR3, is SQTIHQWPATLVQPVGSPLSLECTVEGTSNPNLYWYRQAAGRGLQLLFYSVGIGQISSEVPQNLSASRPQDRQFILSSKKLLLSDSGFYLCAWSVGHGHQPQHFGDGTRLSIL.